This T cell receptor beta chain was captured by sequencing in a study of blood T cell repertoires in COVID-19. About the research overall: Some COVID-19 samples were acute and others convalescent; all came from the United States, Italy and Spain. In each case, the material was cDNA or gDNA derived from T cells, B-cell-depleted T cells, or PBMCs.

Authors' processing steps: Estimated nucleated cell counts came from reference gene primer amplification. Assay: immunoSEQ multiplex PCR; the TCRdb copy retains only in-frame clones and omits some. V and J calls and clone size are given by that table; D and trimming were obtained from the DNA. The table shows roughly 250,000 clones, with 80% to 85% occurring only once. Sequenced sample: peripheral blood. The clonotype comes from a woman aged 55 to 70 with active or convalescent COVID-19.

The CDR3 sequence is CASSLGLAGATYEQYF. The DNA for the CDR3 is TGTGCCAGCAGCTTGGGACTAGCGGGGGCGACCTACGAGCAGTACTTC. The genes are TRBV5-4 and TRBJ2-7; TRBD2 matches at 12 bases. Trimming cost V 0 bases and J 2 bases; bases outside gene matches: 3. Per the germline V gene, CDR1 is SGHNT and CDR2 is YYREEE (reference sequence). The CDR3 is made up of 16 amino acids.